The clone carrying this TCR beta chain was observed many times. What it binds is not known. This entry belongs to a study of T cell repertoires in cytomegalovirus infection. Study details: The authors used CMV epitopes that were HLA-C-restricted (recently identified) and HLA-B-restricted (well studied). TCR beta signatures that were public indicated CMV infection and matching HLA type. Study conclusions and caveats: Within the response measured ex vivo, HLA-C-restricted CMV-specific TCR beta clonotypes were dominant.

Each CDR3 protein gets one entry after TCRdb re-called the reads with MiXCR. The sample includes 680,000 or so distinct CDR3 sequences, roughly a third of them seen just once. In germline, CDR1 is SGHTA, CDR2 FQGNSA. The ends lost 2 bases at V and 3 bases at J; junction bases unmatched: 6. The CDR3 is 16 amino acids. This specimen was cultured PBMCs, taken from culture after CMV antigen stimulation. The chain carries TRBV7-2 and TRBJ1-2, with TRBD1 matching over 10 bases. This sequence was found in a human donor in good health (CMV status not recorded). Some clones in this sample may be carry-over from other donors' samples. CDR3 nucleotide sequence: TGTGCCAGCAGCTTACACCCGGGACAGGGGCACTATGGCTACACCTTC. This gives the protein CASSLHPGQGHYGYTF.